Here is one T cell receptor beta chain with its context. Researchers took RNA transcripts and amplified the TCR beta CDR3 regions from them. The TCR CDR3 was amplified in a first-round RT-PCR using the HTBI primer set. TCRdb re-derived calls from the multiplex PCR reads in MiXCR, one entry per CDR3 protein. The table records 350,000 to 400,000 distinct CDR3 sequences, 19% of them present only once. The entry originates in a study of T cells in Graves' hyperthyroidism and ophthalmopathy. V dropped 4 bases and J dropped 3 bases, with 15 bases sitting between them. The V gene's germline CDR1 is DFQATT and CDR2 SNEGSKA (reference sequence). This CDR3 is built from 14 residues.

The TCR was taken from a woman under 30 with Graves' hyperthyroidism. The sequenced sample consisted of blood. The chain is built from TRBV20-1 and TRBJ1-2, with a possible D match to TRBD1 (5 bases). As DNA, the CDR3 is TGCAGTGCTATCCCACAGGCTGTGGACTATGGCTACACCTTC. It encodes CSAIPQAVDYGYTF.